What follows is one T cell receptor beta chain and its context. The V gene's germline CDR1 is SNHLY and CDR2 FYNNEI. Trimming took 5 bases from V and 1 from J, leaving 9 bases between them. The CDR3 loop spans 14 amino acids. Authors' analysis steps: Counts of nucleated cells, estimated from reference gene primer amplification, were obtained. Using immunoSEQ multiplex PCR, the repertoire was profiled, and TCRdb retains in-frame clones only, with some absent. V, J and clone size were drawn from that table, and D and trimming were deduced from the DNA. This sample has 300,000 to 400,000 clones, with 80% to 90% found just once. This sample was included in a study of blood T cell repertoires in COVID-19. Study summary: Italy, Spain and the United States were the sources of the convalescent and acute COVID-19 samples.

Participants had their cohort set by participant-reported clinical history. The sequencing input was PBMCs or T cells enriched from blood (not recorded which). The V gene is TRBV2, the J gene TRBJ1-5, with unresolved D. The source of this sequence is a middle-aged woman with acute COVID-19. DNA for the CDR3: TGTGCCAGCAGTCTCACGCGGAGCAATCAGCCCCAGCATTTT. Protein sequence: CASSLTRSNQPQHF. The whole variable domain, remainder taken from reference TRBV2 and TRBJ1-5, is EPEVTQTPSHQVTQMGQEVILRCVPISNHLYFYWYRQILGQKVEFLVSFYNNEISEKSEIFDDQFSVERPDGSNFTLKIRSTKLEDSAMYFCASSLTRSNQPQHFGDGTRLSIL.